One sample yielded the 8 T cell receptor beta chains listed below, sequenced in a study of T cell responses to AZD1222 COVID-19 vaccine. Clones were read by immunoSEQ multiplex PCR, and TCRdb kept only the in-frame ones, dropping some. The table shows 100,000 to 150,000 clones, with roughly 90% occurring only once. Sequenced here: peripheral blood, sampled on day 0 of AZD1222 vaccination. The receptors derive from an adult in good health.

This clone was recorded only once. DNA of the CDR3: TGTGCCAGCAGCGTAGGACCAGGGTCTAACAATTCACCCCTCCACTTT. Its protein is CASSVGPGSNNSPLHF. This chain connects TRBV9 to TRBJ1-6, with D perhaps matching TRBD1 (5 bases). Trimming took 0 bases from V and 7 from J, leaving 14 bases between them. CDR3 length: 16 amino acids. The germline gives CDR1 SGDLS, CDR2 YYNGEE.

The gene calls are TRBV24-1 and TRBJ2-1, with TRBD2 identical over 8 bases. The CDR3 contains 17 residues. Germline V gene sequence: CDR1 KGHDR, CDR2 SFDVKD. Trimming took 5 bases from V and 5 from J; bases not matched to a gene: 13. CDR3 sequence (DNA): TGTGCCACCAGTGCCCCGCGCCAGCGGGAGAAGAACAATGAGCAGTTCTTC. This sequence encodes CATSAPRQREKNNEQFF.

The DNA for the CDR3 is TGTGCCAGCAGCTTAGCAGTGACAGGATACGAGCAGTACTTC. This gives the protein CASSLAVTGYEQYF. The V call is TRBV7-9, the J call TRBJ2-7; tentatively, D is TRBD1 (6 bases). V was shortened by 0 bases and J by 4 bases, with 10 bases between the two germline ends. Looked up from germline, CDR1 is SEHNR and CDR2 is FQNEAQ (reference sequence). The CDR3 spans 14 residues.

The CDR3 here is CASGGGGSQPQHF. In nucleotides, the CDR3 is TGTGCCAGCGGAGGGGGAGGAAGCCAGCCCCAGCATTTT. The chain uses TRBV21-1 and TRBJ1-5. TRBV21-1 is recorded as a pseudogene. This CDR3 region has 13 residues.

The chain links TRBV11-2 to TRBJ1-3; no definite D call. V was clipped by 7 bases and J by 2 bases, with 12 bases between them. The CDR3 runs to 14 residues. Germline V gene lookup returns CDR1 SGHAT and CDR2 FQNNGV. CDR3 loop: CASNLAGTGNTIYF. DNA for the CDR3: TGTGCCAGCAACCTGGCGGGAACTGGAAACACCATATATTTT.

V usage is TRBV6-5 and J usage is TRBJ1-3; D is unresolved. Germline V gene sequence: CDR1 MNHEY, CDR2 SVGAGI. The CDR3 is 15 amino acids. The V and J ends lost 2 bases and 1 base respectively, with 9 bases between them. The CDR3 bases are TGTGCCAGCAGTTACGCTACAGCATCTGGAAACACCATATATTTT. As protein: CASSYATASGNTIYF.

The chain uses TRBV27 and TRBJ1-5, with D possibly being TRBD1 (5 bases). Trimming left V 5 bases short and J 5 bases short, with 13 bases between. CDR1 MNHEY and CDR2 SMNVEV come from the germline V gene (reference sequence). The CDR3 loop spans 14 amino acids. In nucleotides, the CDR3 is TGTGCCAGCAGTCAAATGTTGGGGGATCAGCCCCAGCATTTT. Encoded protein: CASSQMLGDQPQHF.

The chain combines TRBV4-3 with TRBJ1-4; the D gene is possibly TRBD1 (5 bases). V was trimmed by 1 base and J by 7 bases, leaving 13 bases between them. The CDR3 extends over 15 amino acids. Per germline, CDR1 LGHNA and CDR2 YSLEER. CDR3 nucleotide sequence: TGCGCCAGCAGCCAAGCGGGGGGGGGACCTGAAAAACTGTTTTTT. Protein sequence: CASSQAGGGPEKLFF.